This is a list of T cell receptor beta chains from one sample in a study of tumor-infiltrating lymphocytes in primary liver carcinoma. TCRdb called the multiplex PCR reads again in MiXCR, with one record for every CDR3 protein. There are fewer than 400,000 distinct CDR3 sequences in the sample; approximately 54% occur only once, and approximately 15% lies in the top ten. Sequenced material: peripheral blood. Receptor source: a young woman with primary liver carcinoma and hepatitis B virus infection. Each CDR3 is given with its conserved first and last residue. A D gene is named only where the DNA matches it firmly. Clone size is not always given. Where it is, it says once, few, many or a class for expanded clones.

TRBD2	NA	TRBV5-6	TRBJ2-7	TGTGCCAGCAGCTCAACCGTAACAAGGGGCGAAGCGGGAGAGCGTTACGAGCAGTACTTC	CASSSTVTRGEAGERYEQYF
NA	NA	TRBV29-1	TRBJ1-1	TGCGGCGTCAGGATAGGAGGCACTGAAGCTTTCTTT	CGVRIGGTEAFF
NA	NA	TRBV11-3	TRBJ2-1	TGTGCCAGCAGCCCCAGGGGAGCGGGGTGGTACAATGAGCAGTTCTTC	CASSPRGAGWYNEQFF
NA	few	TRBV6-5	TRBJ1-2	TGTGCCAGCAGCCCGGCGACAGGTCGTATCTATGGCTACACCTTC	CASSPATGRIYGYTF
TRBD2	NA	TRBV29-1	TRBJ2-3	TGCAGCGCTGAAGATAGCGGGTTGGTGGATACGCAGTATTTT	CSAEDSGLVDTQYF
TRBD2	NA	TRBV6-2/TRBV6-3	TRBJ2-1	TGTGCCAGCAGTTGGTCTAGCGGGGTAAATGAGCAGTTCTTC	CASSWSSGVNEQFF
NA	once	TRBV7-9	TRBJ2-1	TGTGCCAGCAGCCCATCAAGCGGGCCTTCCTACAATGAGCAGTTCTTC	CASSPSSGPSYNEQFF
TRBD1	NA	TRBV6-2/TRBV6-3	TRBJ2-7	TGTGCCAGCACTTCCTTGAGGGACAGGGGGTCTTACGAGCAGTACTTC	CASTSLRDRGSYEQYF
NA	many	TRBV6-2/TRBV6-3	TRBJ1-5	TGTGCCAGCAGTAACGGACAGTTTGCTATGCGGCATTTT	CASSNGQFAMRHF
TRBD2	NA	TRBV6-5	TRBJ2-5	TGTGCCACCTGGACCCTAGCGGGCCAAGAGACCCAGTACTTC	CATWTLAGQETQYF
NA	NA	TRBV12-3/TRBV12-4	TRBJ1-1	TGTGCCACCAGTAACAGGAACATGAACATTGAAGCTTTCTTT	CATSNRNMNIEAFF
NA	many	TRBV4-1	TRBJ1-2	TGCGCCAGCAGCCAAGGGCCGGAAGGAAACTATGGCTACACCTTC	CASSQGPEGNYGYTF
TRBD1	NA	TRBV11-2	TRBJ1-6	TGTGTCAGCAGCTCAGACAGGGATTCGCCCCTCCACTTT	CVSSSDRDSPLHF
NA	NA	TRBV5-6	TRBJ1-1	TGTGCCAGCAGCTTGAAGGTCATCGGAACTGAAGCTTTCTTT	CASSLKVIGTEAFF
NA	many	TRBV11-3	TRBJ2-1	TGTGCCAGCAGCTTGGATAGCGGCTACAATGAGCAGTTCTTC	CASSLDSGYNEQFF
TRBD1	few	TRBV10-2	TRBJ1-4	TGCGCCAGCAGTGAACGGGACAGTACTAATGAAAAACTGTTTTTT	CASSERDSTNEKLFF
NA	NA	TRBV6-5	TRBJ2-7	TGTGCCGGCAGTTACTCGCGGGTCGTGGACGACCAGTACTTC	CAGSYSRVVDDQYF
TRBD2	few	TRBV5-6	TRBJ2-3	TGTGCCAGCAGCGGCGGGACTAGCGGGAGGACAGATACGCAGTATTTT	CASSGGTSGRTDTQYF
NA	many	TRBV4-1	TRBJ1-1	TGCGCCAGCAGTCACGACAGAACAGCGAACACTGAAGCTTTCTTT	CASSHDRTANTEAFF
NA	NA	TRBV11-2	TRBJ2-1	TGTGCCAGCAACTTAGACCTATCCGGGTACAATGAACAGTTCTTC	CASNLDLSGYNEQFF
NA	NA	TRBV7-8	TRBJ2-2	TGTGCCAGCAGCTTAGGGCAGAACACCGGGGAGCTGTTTTTT	CASSLGQNTGELFF
TRBD1	NA	TRBV11-2	TRBJ2-1	TGTGCCGGCAGTTCCACCGGGACAGGCTCCAATGAGCGGTTCTTC	CAGSSTGTGSNERFF
TRBD1	NA	TRBV5-4	TRBJ2-7	TGTGCCAGCAGTCGGATTACAGGGGGCGCGACCTACGAGCAGTACTTC	CASSRITGGATYEQYF
NA	NA	TRBV20-1	TRBJ2-3	TGCAGTGCTAGAGGGCAGTCCAATCAGCCCCAGTATTTT	CSARGQSNQPQYF
TRBD2	NA	TRBV4-1	TRBJ2-7	TGCGCCAGCAGCCAAGATCGGGCTAGCGGACACTACTCCTACGAGCAGTACTTC	CASSQDRASGHYSYEQYF
TRBD2	NA	TRBV19	TRBJ2-1	TGTGCCAGTAGCCGACTAGCGGAAACCGATGAGCAGTTCTTC	CASSRLAETDEQFF
TRBD2	NA	TRBV6-2/TRBV6-3	TRBJ2-3	TGTGCCAGCAGCCATCTAGCGGGGGGGCGAGCGGCTACGCAGTATTTT	CASSHLAGGRAATQYF
NA	many	TRBV7-9	TRBJ1-4	TGTGCCAGCAGCTCACAGTGGAAACTGTTTTTT	CASSSQWKLFF
TRBD2	NA	TRBV7-2	TRBJ2-7	TGTGCCAGCAGCTTAGCCGGGACCGGGAGGACAAGACGGTACGAGCAGTACTTC	CASSLAGTGRTRRYEQYF
NA	NA	TRBV11-2	TRBJ2-6	TGTGCTAGCAGCCACACAGGGAGACTCTCTGGGGCCAACGTTCAGACTTTC	CASSHTGRLSGANVQTF
NA	NA	TRBV7-8	TRBJ2-5	TGTGCCAACAGCCGCAGGGTTTTCCAAGAGACCCAGTACTTC	CANSRRVFQETQYF
NA	NA	TRBV4-1	TRBJ2-7	TGCACCAGCAGCCAAGACCTAGCCAACTACGAGCAGTACTTC	CTSSQDLANYEQYF
TRBD1	NA	TRBV6-1	TRBJ1-1	TGTGCCAGCAGTGAGAGGGGGCTCATTGAAGCTTTCTTT	CASSERGLIEAFF
TRBD1	NA	TRBV9	TRBJ2-1	TGTGCCAGCAGCGTATCCGGGACAGGGGGTAATGAGCAGTTCTTC	CASSVSGTGGNEQFF
NA	NA	TRBV7-9	TRBJ2-2	TGTGCCAGCAGAAACCGACTAAATACCGGGGAGCTGTTTTTT	CASRNRLNTGELFF